This T cell receptor (beta chain) derives from a study of cytomegalovirus exposure and HLA in healthy donors (dated by TCRdb to the late 2010s). For the wider study: In an earlier analysis of 587 of the donors, less than 350 Gb of sequence data and some 100 million unique TCR beta sequences from 150 million to 200 million T cells were reported. Roughly 300 gigabases of sequencing data and approximately 92 million unique TCR sequences made up an early release that covered several hundred HLA-typed donors. The genetic ancestry cluster associated with self-reported Caucasian donors included roughly four fifths of the 398 genotyped donors. The study aimed to test whether cataloging public T cell receptors could reveal signatures of past pathogen exposure. The study used immunosequencing to profile the T cell repertoires of 670 or so subjects and linked those repertoires to cytomegalovirus serostatus. Along with the approximately 700-subject first cohort, a separate validation cohort of some 130 different subjects was used. High-throughput TCR immunosequencing, statistical association of individual TCRs with disease status, and machine learning were combined to predict cytomegalovirus infection status. A later analysis re-analyzed previously published TCR beta repertoires from 600 to 850 donors and added high-resolution HLA genotyping to study TCR occurrence patterns. In the later analysis, no new phenotypic data were used to find candidate immune exposures; instead, reliance was placed on TCR beta sequences and their occurrence across donors. An earlier analysis of about 600 of the donors used high-throughput TCR beta sequencing to judge whether each TCR beta V gene segment behaved as functional or pseudogenic. Alongside the repertoire data, information on donor age, sex, ethnicity and CMV serostatus was compiled. A later genetic analysis took genome-wide SNP genotypes for about 55% of the 666 donors and used that subset as a discovery cohort. All discovery cohort repertoires had been generated on a single sequencing platform. Both class I and class II loci were covered by HLA typing, at four-digit resolution. Typing coverage varied by locus: roughly 620-630 donors for A, B, C, DRB1 and DQB1; approximately 520 for DQA1; some 610 for DPA1; 400 to 480 for DPB1. Five DR-DQ haplotypes were treated as single units for association and clustering because of strong linkage in the cohort. Among under 450 genotyped donors of the cohort, an average of roughly 240,000 unique TCR beta nucleotide sequences were sequenced per donor, about a sixth of them non-productive. Here is what the overall study found, with its caveats: According to a later analysis, most CMV-associated TCR beta chains appeared to be HLA-restricted, and the HLA associations seemed to be driven largely by CMV exposure. In a later genetic analysis, a missense DCLRE1C variant was associated with V-gene and J-gene trimming of TCR beta chains, and the association was replicated in an independent cohort. Several of the top co-occurrence clusters appeared to be linked to parvovirus B19, influenza, CMV and Epstein-Barr virus, according to a later analysis. In this cohort, only TCR beta chains were sequenced, and detectable features were limited by the absence of alpha or paired-chain data. A later analysis associated about 17,000 TCR beta sequences with specific HLA alleles at a false discovery rate of 0.05. The presence/absence analyses assumed that sequencing depth was roughly uniform across donors, and that assumption may not be true. Linkage disequilibrium might explain the correlated functional status among segregating V segments, but an unknown experimental factor could not be ruled out. A few of the identified cytomegalovirus-associated TCR beta chains were confirmed in vitro to be specific for cytomegalovirus antigens. In a later analysis, the rate of TCR association differed among HLA loci, with DRB1 alleles having the most associated TCRs and HLA-C alleles having the fewest. Because HLA typing was unavailable for some donors at each locus, only the typed subset was used in association tests. Assigning TCR associations to individual alleles was difficult when HLA alleles, especially DR and DQ, strongly co-occurred. Because the 87-base-pair reads could not distinguish some IMGT-functional V segments, including TRBV6-2 and TRBV6-3, those segments were excluded. In an earlier analysis of about 550 of the donors, most TCR beta V segments were observed in productive rearrangements about 90% or about 30% of the time, broadly matching IMGT annotations. A further reported finding was that TCR beta sequences accurately predicted the HLA-A and HLA-B alleles for most subjects in the first cohort. Because counts were too low, around 17 rarely observed V segments, including chromosome 9 orphons, were left out of the earlier analysis of some 600 of the donors. Compared with equally common non-associated chains, HLA-associated TCR beta chains in a later analysis were more clonally expanded and had lower generation probabilities. The sequencing pipeline was judged likely to have produced a cluster of highly shared sequence variants as a technical artifact. A total of fewer than 200 TCR beta chains were listed by the study as associated with cytomegalovirus. Cytomegalovirus status was reported to be diagnosed by the classifier with high specificity and sensitivity in both the original and validation cohorts. A later genetic analysis reported fewer N-insertions in productive TCRs among donors in an Asian-associated ancestry cluster than the roughly 700-donor mean. It was suggested by the authors that the approach could potentially be generalized to other disease states and immunological phenotypes. Most TCR sequences were seen in very few donors, while some public TCRs were found in many individuals. The only immune exposure information available for the cohort was CMV serostatus.

Trimming takes 5 bases off V and 6 bases off J; junction bases not matched to a gene: 4. The CDR3 covers 14 residues, taking in both the cysteine and the phenylalanine. The entry retains the CDR3 DNA only, 42 bases that are in frame from base 1. The germline V gene encodes CDR1 MNHNY and CDR2 SVGAGI (reference sequence). This clone appeared a few times. It lacks a known antigen. Base quality data are lacking; no much larger clone is found one base away. The method was the immunoSEQ multiplex PCR assay. For the multiplex PCR, a mixture combining 60 forward primers for TCR Vbeta segments and 13 reverse primers for TCR Jbeta segments was used. The CDR3 region of rearranged TCR beta genes was amplified from genomic DNA with a multiplex PCR assay. On the Illumina HiSeq System, the amplified TCR beta libraries were sequenced as 87-base-pair reads. The authors' pipeline ran thus. In a later analysis, about 80 million unique TCR beta chains were counted across the 500 to 850 repertoires, and around 10 million of these chains were shared by at least two donors. Raw reads were error-corrected and collapsed into unique sequences with a nearest-neighbor algorithm that merged closely related sequences to remove PCR and sequencing errors. To assign V, D and J gene segments, CDR3 sequences were aligned to IMGT reference sequences. For a sequence to be retained, at least a six-nucleotide match to both a V gene segment and a J gene segment was required. A rearrangement counted as productive if the CDR3 had no stop codons and remained in frame with V and J, and every other rearrangement counted as non-productive. Following IMGT convention, CDR3 was defined as the stretch from the second conserved V-encoded cysteine up to the conserved J-encoded phenylalanine. In an earlier analysis of around 570 of the donors, sequences lacking an unambiguous match to a single V gene segment were excluded. An earlier analysis of some 500 of the donors classified V segments as functional when productive rearrangements were above 56.7% and as segregating when the standard deviation between donors was above 5%. A statistical classification framework was developed to diagnose cytomegalovirus status using the catalog of TCR beta chain sequences. In a later analysis, V and J genes were assigned by comparing TCR nucleotide sequences against IMGT/GENE-DB human TR gene sequences. Using the TCRdist pipeline, a later analysis assigned CDR3 sequences along with most-parsimonious VDJ recombination scenarios. In a later analysis, every TCR beta chain was defined by the combination of its CDR3 amino acid sequence and its V-gene family, and reads without a unique V-gene family were dropped. A later analysis removed 450 to 600 highly shared, low-generation-probability nucleotide sequences to deal with suspected cross-contamination and a sequencing artifact. For each public chain, a later analysis derived a clonal expansion index from normalized ranks of inferred template counts within each repertoire. In a later analysis, generation probabilities were computed with a VDJ recombination model fitted to out-of-frame rearrangements, and the resulting probabilities were checked against IGoR. Hypergeometric tests were used in a later analysis to score TCR-TCR, TCR-HLA and TCR-CMV co-occurrence, with a repertoire-size bias correction applied to the TCR pairs. In a later analysis, false discovery rates were estimated by permuting HLA or CMV assignments 20 times. In a later analysis, co-occurring TCRs were grouped using DBSCAN, with TCRdist sequence similarity added in when clustering inside HLA-allele-positive subsets. Repertoires with fewer than 30,000 or more than 120,000 public chains were left out of co-occurrence clustering, as were five repertoires with anomalous nucleotide sharing. TCRdb re-hosts the immuneACCESS table, in-frame sequences only. Its copies lack some clones; in the studies checked, an unresolved V gene accounts for under half of them, and the cause for the rest is not known. The V and J calls and clone size were taken over from that table, and D and trimming were inferred from the DNA. This sample is represented by some 190,000 clones; roughly 77% of them were singletons. The biggest ten clones account for less than 2.5% of the sample.

In total, approximately 690 healthy bone marrow donors made up the cohort. Cohort members were all nominally healthy when sampled, although unrecorded immune exposures were likely present. The donor tested CMV seropositive and was one of the 289 seropositive cohort members. Each donor provided a peripheral blood sample, and peripheral blood mononuclear cells were used for TCR beta sequencing. The Qiagen DNeasy Blood Extraction Kit was used to extract genomic DNA from the blood cell samples. Here the chain combines TRBV6-6 and TRBJ2-1, with 10 bases in between that match TRBD1. The sample taken for sequencing was PBMCs. The clonotype was recovered from a woman under 40 in good health and CMV-seropositive. The CDR3 reads as follows: CASSRGTGVNEQFF. In nucleotides, the sequence is TGTGCCAGCAGTCGAGGGACAGGGGTCAATGAGCAGTTCTTC.